The 7 T cell receptor beta chains reported below all come from one sample, sequenced in a study of CD8+CD57+ T cells in acquired aplastic anemia. TCR beta VDJ and CDR3 profiles were obtained from a genomic DNA template. TCRdb processed the reads anew with MiXCR; each CDR3 protein has one entry. The table shows about 160,000 distinct CDR3 sequences, with over 40% occurring only once. In patients chosen for sequencing, flow cytometry had shown CD8+CD57+ cell expansion. The sequenced material came from sorted CD4+, CD8+, or CD8+CD57+ T cells (not recorded which) from PBMCs. These receptors were collected from a human donor with aplastic anemia.

The table lists this clonotype with a few counts. The rearrangement uses TRBV7-2 and TRBJ1-6; D remains unclear. Trimming took off 7 bases at V and 10 bases at J, with 14 bases between the two ends. CDR1 and CDR2 (germline): SGHTA, FQGNSA. There are 13 residues in the CDR3. The CDR3 protein is CASTTTGWSPLHF. The CDR3 DNA reads as TGTGCCAGCACCACGACGGGTTGGTCACCCCTCCACTTT.

This clonotype was counted at least ten times. V gene TRBV6-2 or TRBV6-3 combines with J gene TRBJ2-7, with D tentatively TRBD1 or TRBD2 (6 bases each). Trimming took off 2 bases at V and 2 bases at J, with 16 bases between the two ends. There are 16 residues in the CDR3. CDR1 and CDR2 from the germline V gene are MNHEY and SVGEGT. This chain's CDR3 is CASSYERGLGTYEQYF. DNA of the CDR3: TGTGCCAGCAGTTACGAACGGGGGCTGGGTACCTACGAGCAGTACTTC.

On this clonotype itself: A much larger clone differs by one base, so this may be a read error. V is TRBV7-2 and J is TRBJ2-5; 8 bases line up with TRBD1. Germline V gives CDR1 SGHTA, CDR2 FQGNSA. The CDR3 totals 14 residues. CDR3 nucleotides: TGTGCCAGCAGCTTCTCAGGGGGCCTAGAGGCCCAGTACTTC. It encodes CASSFSGGLEAQYF.

This clonotype was detected many times. The J gene is TRBJ1-1, the V gene TRBV5-1, with D possibly TRBD1 on 5 matching bases. The V end lost 0 bases, the J end lost 4 bases, and 13 bases lay between the germline ends. The CDR3 is made up of 15 amino acids. Germline CDR1 is SGHRS and CDR2 is YFSETQ. The CDR3 loop is CASSLGQGGSTEAFF. CDR3 sequence (DNA): TGCGCCAGCAGCTTGGGCCAGGGCGGTAGCACTGAAGCTTTCTTT.

The rearrangement links TRBV15 to TRBJ1-1, with D possibly being TRBD1 (5 bases). The V end lost 5 bases, the J end lost 8 bases, and 9 bases lay between the germline ends. This CDR3 spans 11 amino acids. In germline, CDR1 is LNHNV, CDR2 YYDKDF (reference sequence). The chain's CDR3 is CATSGQQEAFF. The CDR3 DNA follows: TGTGCCACCAGCGGACAACAGGAAGCTTTCTTT.

The rearrangement joins TRBV15 to TRBJ2-5; 8 nucleotides line up with TRBD1. Germline V CDR1 and CDR2: LNHNV, YYDKDF (reference sequence). The CDR3 contains 14 residues. V was pared by 3 bases and J by 5 bases, with 5 bases of the junction left unmatched. For the CDR3, the DNA is TGTGCCACCAGCAGGGCAGGGGGCGCCGAGACCCAGTACTTC. It is translated as CATSRAGGAETQYF. The whole variable domain, remainder taken from reference TRBV15 and TRBJ2-5, is DAMVIQNPRYQVTQFGKPVTLSCSQTLNHNVMYWYQQKSSQAPKLLFHYYDKDFNNEADTPDNFQSRRPNTSFCFLDIRSPGLGDTAMYLCATSRAGGAETQYFGPGTRLLVL.

This sequence joins TRBV7-9 and TRBJ1-2; a possible D gene is TRBD1 (6 bases). Germline assignment: CDR1 SEHNR and CDR2 FQNEAQ (reference sequence). V shed 4 bases and J shed 5 bases, with 11 bases lying between them. The CDR3 totals 13 residues. The CDR3 here is CASSSGQTYGYTF. CDR3 DNA: TGTGCCAGCAGCTCAGGACAGACTTATGGCTACACCTTC.